Following are 13 T cell receptor beta chains from one sample sequenced in a study of blood T cell repertoires in COVID-19. Sequencing was performed with immunoSEQ multiplex PCR; in TCRdb, only in-frame clones are kept and a portion is missing. The data show about 44,000 clones, around nine tenths seen once. Sequencing input: peripheral blood. These receptor sequences come from a woman aged 40 to 55 with acute or convalescent COVID-19.

This chain uses TRBV30 with TRBJ1-5, with D maybe TRBD1 (5 bases). Deletions cut 1 base from V and 4 bases from J, with 11 bases between. This CDR3 comprises 14 residues. CDR1 and CDR2 from the germline V gene are GTSNPN and SVGIG (reference sequence). CDR3 sequence reads: CAWSGSGMNQPQHF. For the CDR3, the DNA is TGTGCCTGGAGTGGTTCAGGGATGAATCAGCCCCAGCATTTT.

The chain has TRBV18 and TRBJ2-7, with D possibly matching TRBD1 (6 bases). The CDR3 is made up of 14 amino acids. CDR1 is KGHSH, CDR2 LQKENI, per germline. With 2 bases removed from V and 4 bases from J, the gap between germline ends came to 12 bases. The CDR3 here is CASSPGAGQYEQYF. CDR3 coding DNA: TGTGCCAGCTCACCAGGGGCCGGACAGTACGAGCAGTACTTC.

The V and J genes are TRBV30 and TRBJ1-1; the match to TRBD1 covers 11 bases. The CDR3 runs 16 residues. Germline V gene data show CDR1 as GTSNPN and CDR2 as SVGIG (reference sequence). V lost 3 bases to trimming and J lost 7 bases; unmatched junction nucleotides: 13. CDR3 sequence reads: CAWSPGTGGHTDEAFF. The DNA of the CDR3 is TGTGCCTGGAGCCCCGGGACAGGGGGGCACACCGATGAAGCTTTCTTT. The full variable domain, completed using reference TRBV30 and TRBJ1-1, is SQTIHQWPATLVQPVGSPLSLECTVEGTSNPNLYWYRQAAGRGLQLLFYSVGIGQISSEVPQNLSASRPQDRQFILSSKKLLLSDSGFYLCAWSPGTGGHTDEAFFGQGTRLTVV.

This chain connects TRBV19 to TRBJ2-5, with TRBD1 identical over 12 bases. The length of the CDR3 is 15 residues. Germline V lookup: CDR1 LNHDA, CDR2 SQIVND (reference sequence). Trimming took 5 bases from V and 5 from J; bases not matched to a gene: 6. The CDR3 is CASSLGTGGRETQYF. The CDR3 coding sequence is TGTGCCAGTAGTCTCGGGACAGGGGGCCGGGAGACCCAGTACTTC.

This chain links TRBV2 with TRBJ1-2; no clear D. V lost 4 bases and J lost 2, with 5 bases in between. Germline CDR1 reads SNHLY; CDR2 reads FYNNEI. The CDR3 is made up of 12 amino acids. In nucleotides, the CDR3 is TGTGCCAGCAGTGCCGAGAACTATGGCTACACCTTC. Encoded protein: CASSAENYGYTF.

The chain joins TRBV7-2 to TRBJ1-3; D perhaps matches TRBD1 (5 bases). Between the trimmed V and J ends, which lost 4 bases and 0 bases, there was a span of 10 bases. Germline CDR1 reads SGHTA; CDR2 reads FQGNSA. The CDR3 has 15 residues. The CDR3 reads CASSSRQSSGNTIYF. Written as DNA, the CDR3 is TGTGCCAGCAGCTCCCGACAGAGCTCTGGAAACACCATATATTTT.

The V call is TRBV6-2 or TRBV6-3, the J call TRBJ1-5; 11 nucleotides match TRBD1. CDR3 length: 15 residues. The germline V gene has CDR1 MNHEY and CDR2 SVGEGT. V was pared by 5 bases and J by 6 bases, with 6 bases of the junction left unmatched. In DNA, the CDR3 is TGTGCCAGCAGTGCGACGGGGACAGGGGGTCAGCCCCAGCATTTT. Translating it yields CASSATGTGGQPQHF.

This chain joins TRBV5-1 and TRBJ2-2, with unresolved D. This CDR3 contains 13 residues. From germline, CDR1 is SGHRS and CDR2 YFSETQ. With 2 bases removed from V and 7 bases from J, the gap between germline ends came to 9 bases. In nucleotides, the CDR3 is TGCGCCAGCAGCTTTCGGGTGGGCGGGGAGCTGTTTTTT. It specifies CASSFRVGGELFF.

The chain links TRBV7-2 to TRBJ1-1; D perhaps matches TRBD1 (5 bases). The CDR3 sequence is 14 residues long. Per the germline V gene, CDR1 is SGHTA and CDR2 is FQGNSA. The V end was cut by 5 bases, the J end by 1 base, with 11 bases between. The CDR3 DNA follows: TGTGCCAGCAGCCCGCGACAGCAGAACACTGAAGCTTTCTTT. This sequence encodes CASSPRQQNTEAFF. Supplemented by reference TRBV7-2 and TRBJ1-1, the full variable domain reads GAGVSQSPSNKVTEKGKDVELRCDPISGHTALYWYRQSLGQGLEFLIYFQGNSAPDKSGLPSDRFSAERTGGSVSTLTIQRTQQEDSAVYLCASSPRQQNTEAFFGQGTRLTVV.

This rearrangement joins TRBV28 to TRBJ2-7, with D perhaps matching TRBD2 (5 bases). V was trimmed by 2 bases and J by 0 bases, leaving 14 bases between them. From germline, CDR1 is MDHEN and CDR2 SYDVKM. This CDR3 comprises 16 residues. This CDR3 is CASSLNLAVTSYEQYF. The DNA of the CDR3 is TGTGCCAGCAGTTTAAACCTAGCTGTGACCTCCTACGAGCAGTACTTC.

This clone was seen only once. V is TRBV7-2 and J is TRBJ1-1, with D unclear. The CDR3 length is 14 residues. V was clipped by 1 base and J by 4 bases, with 10 bases between them. Germline V CDR1 and CDR2: SGHTA, FQGNSA. CDR3 nucleotides: TGTGCCAGCAGCTTAGTGAGGGAGGGCACTGAAGCTTTCTTT. It specifies CASSLVREGTEAFF.

This chain joins TRBV9 and TRBJ1-1, with 7 bases that match TRBD1. In germline, CDR1 is SGDLS, CDR2 YYNGEE. Trimming took 4 bases from V and 2 from J; bases not matched to a gene: 8. This CDR3 is 15 amino acids long. This CDR3 reads CASSTTTGRNTEAFF. In nucleotides, the CDR3 is TGTGCCAGCAGCACAACGACAGGGCGTAACACTGAAGCTTTCTTT.

The chain combines TRBV7-8 with TRBJ1-3; 8 positions match TRBD1. Germline values: CDR1 SGHVS, CDR2 FQNEAQ. Trimming cost V 0 bases and J 1 base; bases outside gene matches: 8. CDR3 length equals 18 residues. The CDR3 region is CASSLARRQGASGNTIYF. CDR3 in DNA: TGTGCCAGCAGCTTAGCTCGGCGTCAGGGGGCTTCTGGAAACACCATATATTTT.